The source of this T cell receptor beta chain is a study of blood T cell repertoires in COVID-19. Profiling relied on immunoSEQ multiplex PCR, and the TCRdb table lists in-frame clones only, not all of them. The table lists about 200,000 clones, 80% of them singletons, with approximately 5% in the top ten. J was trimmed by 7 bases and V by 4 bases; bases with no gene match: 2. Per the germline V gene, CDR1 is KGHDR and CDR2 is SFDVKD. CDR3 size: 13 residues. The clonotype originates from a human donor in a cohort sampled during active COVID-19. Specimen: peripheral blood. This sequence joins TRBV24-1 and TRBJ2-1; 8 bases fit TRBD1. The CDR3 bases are TGTGCCACCAGTGAGTGGACAGGGAATGAGCAGTTCTTC. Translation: CATSEWTGNEQFF.